The following is a T cell receptor beta chain sequence with its context. What it binds is unknown. This record belongs to a study of long-term antiretroviral therapy in people with HIV. Study results and caveats: Among HIV repertoires, CDR3 length ranges were narrower than those of controls. Possibly under older ART regimens, blood was drawn between the mid-2000s and the late 2010s.

They ran version v3.0 of the immunoSEQ assay at survey level. Sequencing efforts were directed toward about 35,000-50,000 T-cell genomes per sample. Only in-frame clones appear in the TCRdb table, and some are missing; sequencing was by immunoSEQ multiplex PCR. The sample carries 13,000 to 15,000 clones, less than 85% recorded once. Germline CDR1 is SGDLS and CDR2 is YYNGEE. The CDR3 is made up of 16 amino acids. Trimming took 0 bases from V and 2 from J, leaving 11 bases between them. Material: unsorted PBMCs, obtained 3.2 years before starting antiretroviral therapy. The sequence was obtained from a man in his forties with HIV. The chain links TRBV9 to TRBJ2-2; D is uncertain. The CDR3 nucleotides are TGTGCCAGCAGCGTAGCTCCTAATCCTAACACCGGGGAGCTGTTTTTT. It yields the protein CASSVAPNPNTGELFF.